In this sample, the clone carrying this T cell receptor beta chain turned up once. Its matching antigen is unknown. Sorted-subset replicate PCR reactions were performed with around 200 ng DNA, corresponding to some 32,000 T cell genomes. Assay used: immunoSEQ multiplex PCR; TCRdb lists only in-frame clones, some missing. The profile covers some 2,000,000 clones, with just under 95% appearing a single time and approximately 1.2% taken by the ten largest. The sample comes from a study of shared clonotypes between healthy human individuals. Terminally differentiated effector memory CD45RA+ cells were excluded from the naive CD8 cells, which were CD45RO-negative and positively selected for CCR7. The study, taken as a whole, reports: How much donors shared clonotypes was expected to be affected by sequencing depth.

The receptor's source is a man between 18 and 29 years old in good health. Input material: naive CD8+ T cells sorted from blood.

CDR3 region: CASSHRTVTMSYEQYF. CDR3 DNA: TGTGCCAGCAGCCACCGGACAGTTACTATGTCGTACGAGCAGTACTTC. The V call is TRBV7-2, the J call TRBJ2-7; possibly TRBD1 for D (6 bases). The CDR3 consists of 16 residues. Germline CDR1 SGHTA, CDR2 FQGNSA. V lost 5 bases and J lost 4, with 21 bases in between. The full variable domain, in which reference TRBV7-2 and TRBJ2-7 provide the parts outside the CDR3, is GAGVSQSPSNKVTEKGKDVELRCDPISGHTALYWYRQSLGQGLEFLIYFQGNSAPDKSGLPSDRFSAERTGGSVSTLTIQRTQQEDSAVYLCASSHRTVTMSYEQYFGPGTRLTVT.